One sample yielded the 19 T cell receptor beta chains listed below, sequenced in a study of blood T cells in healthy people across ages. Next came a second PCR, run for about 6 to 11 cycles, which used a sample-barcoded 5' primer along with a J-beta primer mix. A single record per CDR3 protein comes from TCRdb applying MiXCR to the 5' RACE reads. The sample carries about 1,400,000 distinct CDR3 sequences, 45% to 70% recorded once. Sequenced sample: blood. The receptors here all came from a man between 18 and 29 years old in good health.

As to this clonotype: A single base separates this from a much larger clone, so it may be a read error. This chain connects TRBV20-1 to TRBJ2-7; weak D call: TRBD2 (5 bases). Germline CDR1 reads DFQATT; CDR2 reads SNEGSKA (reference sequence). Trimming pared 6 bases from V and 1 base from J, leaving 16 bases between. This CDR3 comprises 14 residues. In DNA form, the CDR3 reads TGCAGTGCCCCCCTGGCGGAGGTTTCCTACGAGCAGTACTTC. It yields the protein CSAPLAEVSYEQYF.

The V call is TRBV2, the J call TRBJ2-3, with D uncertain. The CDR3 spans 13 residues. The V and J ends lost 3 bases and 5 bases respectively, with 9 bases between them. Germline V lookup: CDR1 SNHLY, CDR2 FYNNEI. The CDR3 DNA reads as TGTGCCAGCAGTGAGTTGGCCGGAGATACGCAGTATTTT. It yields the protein CASSELAGDTQYF.

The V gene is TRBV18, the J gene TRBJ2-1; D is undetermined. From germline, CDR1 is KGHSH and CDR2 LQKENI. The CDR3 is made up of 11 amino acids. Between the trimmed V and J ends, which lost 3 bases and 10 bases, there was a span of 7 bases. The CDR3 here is CASSPAGEQFF. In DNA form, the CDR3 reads TGTGCCAGCTCACCTGCAGGAGAGCAGTTCTTC. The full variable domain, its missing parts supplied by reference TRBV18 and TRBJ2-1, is NAGVMQNPRHLVRRRGQEARLRCSPMKGHSHVYWYRQLPEEGLKFMVYLQKENIIDESGMPKERFSAEFPKEGPSILRIQQVVRGDSAAYFCASSPAGEQFFGPGTRLTVL.

The chain's CDR3 is CAISESRDITASNQPQHF. The CDR3 DNA follows: TGTGCCATCAGTGAGTCAAGGGACATTACAGCTTCGAATCAGCCCCAGCATTTT. The J gene is TRBJ1-5, the V gene TRBV10-3, with D maybe TRBD1 (6 bases). The CDR3 sequence is 18 residues long. The V end lost 0 bases, the J end lost 4 bases, and 19 bases lay between the germline ends. CDR1 ENHRY and CDR2 SYGVKD come from the germline V gene.

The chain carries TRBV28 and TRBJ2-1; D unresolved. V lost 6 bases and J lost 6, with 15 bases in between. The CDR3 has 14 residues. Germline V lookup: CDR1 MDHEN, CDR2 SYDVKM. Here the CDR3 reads CASSQTMDPNEQFF. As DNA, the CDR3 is TGTGCCAGCAGCCAAACGATGGACCCCAATGAGCAGTTCTTC. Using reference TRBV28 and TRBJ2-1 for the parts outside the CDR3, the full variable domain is DVKVTQSSRYLVKRTGEKVFLECVQDMDHENMFWYRQDPGLGLRLIYFSYDVKMKEKGDIPEGYSVSREKKERFSLILESASTNQTSMYLCASSQTMDPNEQFFGPGTRLTVL.

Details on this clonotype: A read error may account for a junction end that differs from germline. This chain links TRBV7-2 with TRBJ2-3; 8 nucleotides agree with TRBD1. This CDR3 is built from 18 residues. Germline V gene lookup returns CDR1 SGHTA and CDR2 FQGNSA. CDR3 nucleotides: TGTGCCAGCGGCTTAATTCCAGGGGGCACCCCGCGCACAGATACGCAGTATTTT. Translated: CASGLIPGGTPRTDTQYF.

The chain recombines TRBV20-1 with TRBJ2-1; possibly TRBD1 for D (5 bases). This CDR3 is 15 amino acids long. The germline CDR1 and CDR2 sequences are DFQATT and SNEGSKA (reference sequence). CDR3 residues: CSALPDGGHYNEQFF. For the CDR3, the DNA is TGCAGCGCACTGCCGGATGGCGGACACTACAATGAGCAGTTCTTC.

The CDR3 region has the DNA TGTGCCAGCAGCTTCGTAGGTGGGCTAGCGGGAGGCGAGCAGTACTTC. This encodes CASSFVGGLAGGEQYF. The V call is TRBV7-9, the J call TRBJ2-7, with 11 bases identical to TRBD2. The CDR3 is 16 residues long. Trimming at V came to 3 bases and at J to 6 bases, leaving 10 bases not matched to a gene. Germline assignment: CDR1 SEHNR and CDR2 FQNEAQ (reference sequence).

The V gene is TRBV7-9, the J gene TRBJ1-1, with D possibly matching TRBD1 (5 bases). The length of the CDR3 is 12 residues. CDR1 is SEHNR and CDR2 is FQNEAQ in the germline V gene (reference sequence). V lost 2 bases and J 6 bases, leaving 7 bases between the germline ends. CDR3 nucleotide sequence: TGTGCCAGCAGCTTACCAGGGCCTGAAGCTTTCTTT. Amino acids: CASSLPGPEAFF. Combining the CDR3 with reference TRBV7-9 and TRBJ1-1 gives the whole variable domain DTGVSQNPRHKITKRGQNVTFRCDPISEHNRLYWYRQTLGQGPEFLTYFQNEAQLEKSRLLSDRFSAERPKGSFSTLEIQRTEQGDSAMYLCASSLPGPEAFFGQGTRLTVV.

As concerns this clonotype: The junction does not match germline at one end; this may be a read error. The CDR3 DNA sequence: TGCGCCAGCAGCTTGGAAGGGAACTATAATCCACCCCTCCACTTT. Translated: CASSLEGNYNPPLHF. The rearrangement links TRBV5-1 to TRBJ1-6; unclear D gene. The CDR3 has 15 residues. Germline CDR1 and CDR2: SGHRS and YFSETQ.

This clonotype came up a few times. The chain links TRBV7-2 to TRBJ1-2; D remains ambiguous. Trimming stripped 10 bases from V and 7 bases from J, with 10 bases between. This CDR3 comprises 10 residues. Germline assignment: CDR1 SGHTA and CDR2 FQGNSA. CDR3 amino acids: CATGLGGYTF. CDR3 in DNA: TGTGCCACCGGGTTAGGTGGCTACACCTTC.

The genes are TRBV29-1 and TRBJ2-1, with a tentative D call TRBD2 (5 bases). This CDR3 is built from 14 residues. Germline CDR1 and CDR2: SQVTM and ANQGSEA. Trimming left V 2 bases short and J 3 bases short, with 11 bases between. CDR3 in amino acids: CSVEPGSNYNEQFF. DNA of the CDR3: TGCAGCGTTGAACCGGGGTCCAACTACAATGAGCAGTTCTTC.

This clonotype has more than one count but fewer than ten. CDR3: CSATPGTSGYNEQYF. The CDR3 DNA is TGCAGTGCTACCCCCGGGACTAGCGGATACAATGAGCAGTACTTC. The genes are TRBV20-1 and TRBJ2-7, with 11 bases lining up with TRBD2. This CDR3 contains 15 residues. Germline CDR1 DFQATT, CDR2 SNEGSKA (reference sequence). J was trimmed by 7 bases and V by 4 bases; bases with no gene match: 12.

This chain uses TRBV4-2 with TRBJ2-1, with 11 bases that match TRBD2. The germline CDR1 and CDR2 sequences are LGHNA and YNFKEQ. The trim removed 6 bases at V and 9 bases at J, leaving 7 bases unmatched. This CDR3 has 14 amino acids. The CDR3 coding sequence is TGTGCCAGCAGGACTAGCGGGACTGCCGGTGAGCAGTTCTTC. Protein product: CASRTSGTAGEQFF.

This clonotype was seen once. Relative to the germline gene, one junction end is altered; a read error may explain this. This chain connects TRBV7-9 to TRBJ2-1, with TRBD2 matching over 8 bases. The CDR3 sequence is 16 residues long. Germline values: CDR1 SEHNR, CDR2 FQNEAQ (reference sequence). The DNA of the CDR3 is TGTGTCAGCAGCTCCGGGACTAGTCCTTCCTACAATGAGCAGTTCTTC. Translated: CVSSSGTSPSYNEQFF.

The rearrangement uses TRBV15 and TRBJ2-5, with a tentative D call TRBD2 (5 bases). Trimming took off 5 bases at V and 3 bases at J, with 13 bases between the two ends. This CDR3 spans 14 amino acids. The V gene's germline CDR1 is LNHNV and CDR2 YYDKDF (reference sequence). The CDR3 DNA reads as TGTGCCACCAGCCCGGCCCGGCGGGAAGAGACCCAGTACTTC. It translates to CATSPARREETQYF. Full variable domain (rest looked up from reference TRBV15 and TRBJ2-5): DAMVIQNPRYQVTQFGKPVTLSCSQTLNHNVMYWYQQKSSQAPKLLFHYYDKDFNNEADTPDNFQSRRPNTSFCFLDIRSPGLGDTAMYLCATSPARREETQYFGPGTRLLVL.

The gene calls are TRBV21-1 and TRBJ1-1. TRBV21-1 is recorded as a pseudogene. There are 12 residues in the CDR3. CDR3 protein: CASTVLDTEAFF. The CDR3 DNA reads TGTGCCAGCACTGTACTGGACACTGAAGCTTTCTTT.

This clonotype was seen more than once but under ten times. CDR3: CASSLSDRGYTF. The CDR3 DNA is TGTGCCAGCAGCTTATCAGACCGCGGCTACACCTTC. The V gene is TRBV7-9, the J gene TRBJ1-2; D is undetermined. CDR3 size: 12 residues. Germline V gene lookup returns CDR1 SEHNR and CDR2 FQNEAQ (reference sequence). V was clipped by 2 bases and J by 8 bases, with 9 bases between them. Full variable domain (outside the CDR3, taken from reference TRBV7-9 and TRBJ1-2): DTGVSQNPRHKITKRGQNVTFRCDPISEHNRLYWYRQTLGQGPEFLTYFQNEAQLEKSRLLSDRFSAERPKGSFSTLEIQRTEQGDSAMYLCASSLSDRGYTFGSGTRLTVV.

The CDR3 nucleotides read TGCGCCAGCAGCCAAGTCGTGCACAGCTCGGCCAATGAGCAGTTCTTC. Translating gives CASSQVVHSSANEQFF. The V and J genes are TRBV4-1 and TRBJ2-1; D gene unclear. The V end lost 1 base, the J end lost 6 bases, and 16 bases lay between the germline ends. CDR3 length equals 16 residues. CDR1 MGHRA and CDR2 YSYEKL come from the germline V gene.